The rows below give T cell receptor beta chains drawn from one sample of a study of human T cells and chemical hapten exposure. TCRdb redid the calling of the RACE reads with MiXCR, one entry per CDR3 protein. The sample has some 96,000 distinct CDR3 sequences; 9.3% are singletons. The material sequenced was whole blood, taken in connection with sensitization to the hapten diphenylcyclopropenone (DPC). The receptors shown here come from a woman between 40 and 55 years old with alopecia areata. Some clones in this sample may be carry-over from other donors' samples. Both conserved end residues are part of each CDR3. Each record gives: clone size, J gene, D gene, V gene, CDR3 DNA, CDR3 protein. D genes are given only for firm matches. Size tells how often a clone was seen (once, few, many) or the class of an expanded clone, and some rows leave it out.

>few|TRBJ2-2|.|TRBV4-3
TGCGCCAGCAGCCAAGTACCCCCCCCCGGGGAGCTGTTTTTT
CASSQVPPPGELFF
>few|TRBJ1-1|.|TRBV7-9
TGTGCCAGCAGCTTAGCAGGGGCGGATGAAGCTTTCTTT
CASSLAGADEAFF
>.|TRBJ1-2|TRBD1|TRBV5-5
TGTGCCAGCAGCCTGATACCGGGACAGAGGGGCTATGGCTACACCTTC
CASSLIPGQRGYGYTF
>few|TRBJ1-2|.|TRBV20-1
TGCAGTGCTAGCCCGGGGGGCTATGGCTACACCTTC
CSASPGGYGYTF
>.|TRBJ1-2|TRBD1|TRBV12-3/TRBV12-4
TGTGCCAGCAGCCCGGGGGCAGGGGGCGGCTACACCTTC
CASSPGAGGGYTF
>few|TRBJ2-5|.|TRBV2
TGTGCCAGCAGTGATATAAAGACCCAGTACTTC
CASSDIKTQYF
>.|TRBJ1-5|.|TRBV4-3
TGCGCCAGCAGCCAAGACCACAGTCAGCCCCAGCATTTT
CASSQDHSQPQHF
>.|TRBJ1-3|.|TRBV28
TGTGCCAGCAGCGAAGGAAACACCATATATTTT
CASSEGNTIYF
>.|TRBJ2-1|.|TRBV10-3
TGTGCCATCAGTGACCGCGTAGGCGTTTACAATGAGCAGTTCTTC
CAISDRVGVYNEQFF
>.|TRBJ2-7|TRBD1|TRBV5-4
TGTGCCAGCAGCGCGGTAGGGGGCACCTACGAGCAGTACTTC
CASSAVGGTYEQYF
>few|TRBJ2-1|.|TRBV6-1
TGTGCCAGCATTGGGACGATTGGGCAAGAGCAGTTCTTC
CASIGTIGQEQFF
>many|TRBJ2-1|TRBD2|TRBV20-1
TGCAGTGCTAGGGGGACTAGCGGGAGGTCCGGGGATGAGCAGTTCTTC
CSARGTSGRSGDEQFF
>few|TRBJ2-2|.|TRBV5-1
TGCGCCAGCAGCTGGGACGTCCCGGTCACCGGGGAGCTGTTTTTT
CASSWDVPVTGELFF
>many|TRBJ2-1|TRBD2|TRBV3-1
TGTGCCAGCAGCCCCCGGCTAGCGGGAGTGGGCAATGAGCAGTTCTTC
CASSPRLAGVGNEQFF
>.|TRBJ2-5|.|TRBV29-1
TGCAGCGTTGAAGGTCCCGGGGGTGGGGAGACCCAGTACTTC
CSVEGPGGGETQYF
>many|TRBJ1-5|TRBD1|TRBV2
TGTGCCAGCAGGGGACAGGGGGCATATCAGCCCCAGCATTTT
CASRGQGAYQPQHF
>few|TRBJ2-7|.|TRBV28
TGTGCCAGCTGGCTGGGGGGAAGCTCCTACGAGCAGTACTTC
CASWLGGSSYEQYF
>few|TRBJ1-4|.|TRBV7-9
TGTGCCAGCAGCTTACATGGGGATGAAAAACTGTTTTTT
CASSLHGDEKLFF
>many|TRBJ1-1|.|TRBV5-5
TGTGCCAGCAGCTTGATTGAGGCGGGCACTGAAGCTTTCTTT
CASSLIEAGTEAFF
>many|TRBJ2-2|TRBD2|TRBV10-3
TGTGCCAACCGGAACGGGACTACCGACACCGGGGAGCTGTTTTTT
CANRNGTTDTGELFF
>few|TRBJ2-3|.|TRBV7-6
TGTGCCAGCAGCTTAGTGGGGGACGGCTCTAGCACAGATACGCAGTATTTT
CASSLVGDGSSTDTQYF
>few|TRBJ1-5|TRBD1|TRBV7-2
TGTGCCAGCAGCCCACAGGGGGCGCGCAATCAGCCCCAGCATTTT
CASSPQGARNQPQHF
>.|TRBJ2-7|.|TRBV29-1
TGCAGCGTCGGCACCGGGATCCCATCTAGCGCGCAGTACTTC
CSVGTGIPSSAQYF
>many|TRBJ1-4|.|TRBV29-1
TGCAGCGTTCGGGATGTTAATGAAAAACTGTTTTTT
CSVRDVNEKLFF
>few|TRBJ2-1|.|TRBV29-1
TGCAGCGTTGATACTTCGGGAATAGGCAATGAGCAGTTCTTC
CSVDTSGIGNEQFF
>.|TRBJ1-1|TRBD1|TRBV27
TGTGCCAGCAGCCACCACACAGGGGGGAATACTGAAGCTTTCTTT
CASSHHTGGNTEAFF
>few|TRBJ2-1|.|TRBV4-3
TGCGCCAGCAGCCAAGTTCAGGGGTTCTACAATGAGCAGTTCTTC
CASSQVQGFYNEQFF
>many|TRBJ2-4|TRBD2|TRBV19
TGTGCCACCGCCCGCTTTACTAGCGGGAGGTCCAAAAACATTCAGTACTTC
CATARFTSGRSKNIQYF
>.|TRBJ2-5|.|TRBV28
TGTGCCAGCAGTTCGTGGATCGGTGAGACCCAGTACTTC
CASSSWIGETQYF
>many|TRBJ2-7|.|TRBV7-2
TGTGCCAGCAGCCCTGGACTCGACGGCTCCTACGAGCAGTACTTC
CASSPGLDGSYEQYF
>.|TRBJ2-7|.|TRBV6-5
TGTGCCAGTGGCGGCTCCTACGAGCAGTACTTC
CASGGSYEQYF
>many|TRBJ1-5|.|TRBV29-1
TGCAGCGTTGGGGCCGTCACAGGCCAGCCCCAGCATTTT
CSVGAVTGQPQHF
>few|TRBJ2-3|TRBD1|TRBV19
TGTGCCAGTAGTACGCGGACAGGGCCCCTCACAGATACGCAGTATTTT
CASSTRTGPLTDTQYF
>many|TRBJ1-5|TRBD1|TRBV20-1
TGCAGTGCTAGAGATACCGGGACAGGCCGCAATCAGCCCCAGCATTTT
CSARDTGTGRNQPQHF
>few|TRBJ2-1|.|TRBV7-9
TGTGCCAGCAGCCCCGGACTTCTCTCCTACAATGAGCAGTTCTTC
CASSPGLLSYNEQFF
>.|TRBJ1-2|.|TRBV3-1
TGTGCCAGCAGCCAAGTCTCCGTGGCGGGCTACACCTTC
CASSQVSVAGYTF
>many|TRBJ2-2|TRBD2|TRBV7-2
TGTGCCAGCAGCTTAGGGGGTGGACTAGCGGGAGGAACCGGGGAGCTGTTTTTT
CASSLGGGLAGGTGELFF
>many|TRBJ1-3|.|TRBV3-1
TGTGCCAGCAGCCAAGTTCTCCTAGGCGTCTCTGGAAACACCATATATTTT
CASSQVLLGVSGNTIYF
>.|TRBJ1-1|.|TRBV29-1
TGCAGCGTAATCGACAGAGAGACTGAAGCTTTCTTT
CSVIDRETEAFF
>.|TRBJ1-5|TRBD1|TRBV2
TGTGCCGGCAGCCGCACAGGGGGCAATCAGCCCCAGCATTTT
CAGSRTGGNQPQHF
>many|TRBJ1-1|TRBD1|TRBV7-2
TGTGCCAGCAGCCCTTACTACCAGACAGGGGGAACTGAAGCTTTCTTT
CASSPYYQTGGTEAFF
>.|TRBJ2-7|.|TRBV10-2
TGCGCCAGCGCAATAACCCATTCCTACGAGCAGTACTTC
CASAITHSYEQYF
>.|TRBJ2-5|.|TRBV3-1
TGTGCCAGCAGCCAAGTTCTAGGGCGCGAGGAGACCCAGTACTTC
CASSQVLGREETQYF
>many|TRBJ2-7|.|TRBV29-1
TGCAGCGCCTCTCTGGGCGTCCCCTACGAGCAGTACTTC
CSASLGVPYEQYF
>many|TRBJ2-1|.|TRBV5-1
TGCGCCAGCAGCTTCTTGCGGACTCACAATGAGCAGTTCTTC
CASSFLRTHNEQFF
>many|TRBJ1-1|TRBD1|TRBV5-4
TGTGCCAGCAGCGGCAAACAGGGGGTGGCCACTGAAGCTTTCTTT
CASSGKQGVATEAFF
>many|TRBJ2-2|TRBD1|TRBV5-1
TGCGCCAGCAGCCCGGGACAGGGGGCGCCGGCCGGGGAGCTGTTTTTT
CASSPGQGAPAGELFF
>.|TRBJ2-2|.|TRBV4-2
TGTGCCAGCAGCCAAGATAGACCGTTCACCGGGGAGCTGTTTTTT
CASSQDRPFTGELFF
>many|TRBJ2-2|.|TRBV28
TGTGCCAGCAGACTTTCGGGCGCGGTCGGGGAGCTGTTTTTT
CASRLSGAVGELFF
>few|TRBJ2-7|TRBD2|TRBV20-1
TGCAGTGCTAACCACGGACTAGCGGGTTACGAGCAGTACTTC
CSANHGLAGYEQYF
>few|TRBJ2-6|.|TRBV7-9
TGTGCCAGCAGCTTAGCGCGTCAAGGGGCTGGGGCCAACGTCCTGACTTTC
CASSLARQGAGANVLTF
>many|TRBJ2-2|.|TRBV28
TGTGCCAGCATCGGGGGCACCGGGGAGCTGTTTTTT
CASIGGTGELFF
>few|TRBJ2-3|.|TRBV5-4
TGTGCCAGCAGCGGAGATAGCGTTAGGAGGGATACGCAGTATTTT
CASSGDSVRRDTQYF
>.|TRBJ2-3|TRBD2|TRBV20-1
TGCAGTGCCCAGACTAGCGGGACAGATACGCAGTATTTT
CSAQTSGTDTQYF